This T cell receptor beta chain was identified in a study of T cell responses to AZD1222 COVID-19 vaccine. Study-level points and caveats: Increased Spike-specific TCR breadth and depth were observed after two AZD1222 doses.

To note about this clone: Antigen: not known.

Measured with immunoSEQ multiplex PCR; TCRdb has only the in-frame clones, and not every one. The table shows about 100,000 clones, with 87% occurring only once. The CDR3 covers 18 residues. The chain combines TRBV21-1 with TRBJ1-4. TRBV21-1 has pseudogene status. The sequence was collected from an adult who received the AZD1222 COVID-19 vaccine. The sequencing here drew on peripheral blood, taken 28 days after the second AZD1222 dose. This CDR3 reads CASSHEDAGDLGNEKLFF. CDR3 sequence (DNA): TGTGCCAGCAGCCACGAGGATGCTGGGGATTTGGGGAATGAAAAACTGTTTTTT.